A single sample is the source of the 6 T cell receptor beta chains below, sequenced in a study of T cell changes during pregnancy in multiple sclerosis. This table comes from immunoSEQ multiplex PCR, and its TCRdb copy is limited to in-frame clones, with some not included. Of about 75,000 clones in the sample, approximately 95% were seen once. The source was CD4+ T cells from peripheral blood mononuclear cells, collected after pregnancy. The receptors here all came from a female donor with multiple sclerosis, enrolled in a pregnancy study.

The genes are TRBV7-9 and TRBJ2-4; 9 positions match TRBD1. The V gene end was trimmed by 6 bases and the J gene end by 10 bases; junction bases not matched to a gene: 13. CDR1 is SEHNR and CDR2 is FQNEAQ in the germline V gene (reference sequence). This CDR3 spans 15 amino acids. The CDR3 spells CASSWGQGRGIIQYF. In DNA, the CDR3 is TGTGCCAGCAGTTGGGGACAGGGAAGGGGGATTATTCAGTACTTC.

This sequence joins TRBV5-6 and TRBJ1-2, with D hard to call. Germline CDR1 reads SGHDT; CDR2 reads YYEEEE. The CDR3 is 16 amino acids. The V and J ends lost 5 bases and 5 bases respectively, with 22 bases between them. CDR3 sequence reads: CASRREAVSGYYGYTF. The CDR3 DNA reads TGTGCCAGCAGGAGAGAGGCAGTTTCCGGCTATTATGGCTACACCTTC.

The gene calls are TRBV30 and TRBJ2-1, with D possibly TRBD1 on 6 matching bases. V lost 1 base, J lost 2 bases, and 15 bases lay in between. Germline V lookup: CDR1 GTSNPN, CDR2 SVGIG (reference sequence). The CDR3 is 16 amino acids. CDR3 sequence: CAWSGEKTGTYNEQFF. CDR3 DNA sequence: TGTGCCTGGAGTGGAGAGAAGACAGGTACCTACAATGAGCAGTTCTTC.

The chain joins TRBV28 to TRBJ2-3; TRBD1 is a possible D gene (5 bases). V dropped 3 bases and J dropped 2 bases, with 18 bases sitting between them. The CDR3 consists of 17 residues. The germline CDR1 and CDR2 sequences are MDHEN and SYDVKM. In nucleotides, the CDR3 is TGTGCCAGCAGTTTCCCGATCGTGGGGCATGTCACAGATACGCAGTATTTT. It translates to CASSFPIVGHVTDTQYF.

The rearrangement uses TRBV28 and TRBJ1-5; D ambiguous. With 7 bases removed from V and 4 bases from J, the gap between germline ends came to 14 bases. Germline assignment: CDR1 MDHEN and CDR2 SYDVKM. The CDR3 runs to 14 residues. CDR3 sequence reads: CASNQRRLNQPQHF. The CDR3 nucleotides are TGTGCCAGCAACCAACGTCGTCTAAATCAGCCCCAGCATTTT.

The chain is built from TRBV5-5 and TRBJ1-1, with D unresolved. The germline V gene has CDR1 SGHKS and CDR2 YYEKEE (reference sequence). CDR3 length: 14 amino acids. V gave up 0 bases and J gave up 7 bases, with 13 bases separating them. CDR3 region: CASSLEQNSDEAFF. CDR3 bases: TGTGCCAGCAGCTTGGAACAGAATAGCGATGAAGCTTTCTTT.